These 12 T cell receptor beta chains share one sample of origin, sequenced in a study of control samples from healthy donors and cancer patients. TCRdb's copy holds only in-frame clones and misses some; the assay was immunoSEQ multiplex PCR. There are under 200,000 clones in the sample; 90% to 95% occur only once, and about 1.6% lies in the top ten. The sequenced material came from blood. All receptors come from a woman aged 25 to 39 in good health.

The rearrangement joins TRBV12-3 or TRBV12-4 to TRBJ2-3; D perhaps matches TRBD2 (5 bases). The CDR3 is made up of 13 amino acids. V was cut by 0 bases and J by 4 bases, with 5 bases left in between. The DNA for the CDR3 is TGTGCCAGCAGTTTAGCACTAGCAGATACGCAGTATTTT. Its protein is CASSLALADTQYF.

The chain carries TRBV2 and TRBJ2-2; 9 nucleotides match TRBD2. CDR1 SNHLY and CDR2 FYNNEI come from the germline V gene. The CDR3 is 14 amino acids. The junction had 1 base not matched to a gene; V was cut back by 1 base and J by 7 bases. The CDR3 DNA is TGTGCCAGCAGTGAAGTGCGGGAGGGCGGGGAGCTGTTTTTT. Translated: CASSEVREGGELFF.

The rearrangement uses TRBV5-6 and TRBJ2-7, with TRBD1 identical over 7 bases. This CDR3 spans 12 amino acids. CDR1 and CDR2 from the germline V gene are SGHDT and YYEEEE. V shed 4 bases and J 3 bases; nucleotides not matched to a gene: 1. CDR3 loop: CASSGDSYEQYF. CDR3 nucleotide sequence: TGTGCCAGCAGCGGGGACAGCTACGAGCAGTACTTC. Variable domain in full (rest from reference TRBV5-6 and TRBJ2-7): DAGVTQSPTHLIKTRGQQVTLRCSPKSGHDTVSWYQQALGQGPQFIFQYYEEEERQRGNFPDRFSGHQFPNYSSELNVNALLLGDSALYLCASSGDSYEQYFGPGTRLTVT.

V usage is TRBV6-6 and J usage is TRBJ2-7; 10 bases agree with TRBD2. Losses at the gene ends were 0 bases for V and 2 bases for J; bases not matched to a gene: 4. The CDR3 is 16 residues long. Germline V gene sequence: CDR1 MNHNY, CDR2 SVGAGI (reference sequence). Here the CDR3 reads CASSYSERGGTYEQYF. The CDR3 DNA reads as TGTGCCAGCAGTTACTCGGAGCGGGGGGGCACCTACGAGCAGTACTTC.

The chain carries TRBV4-3 and TRBJ2-5, with 8 bases that match TRBD2. After removal of 0 bases from V and 2 bases from J, the junction contained 2 bases not matched to a gene. The CDR3 totals 15 residues. Per the germline V gene, CDR1 is LGHNA and CDR2 is YSLEER. The CDR3 is CASSQDRGGQETQYF. The CDR3 DNA reads as TGCGCCAGCAGCCAAGATCGGGGGGGTCAAGAGACCCAGTACTTC.

The chain carries TRBV7-3 and TRBJ1-1, with D possibly matching TRBD1 (5 bases). The CDR3 has 14 amino acids. The V end was cut by 1 base, the J end by 1 base, with 7 bases between. Germline lookup yields CDR1 SGHTA and CDR2 FQGTGA. The CDR3 here is CASSLMGGNTEAFF. The CDR3 DNA reads TGTGCCAGCAGCTTAATGGGGGGGAACACTGAAGCTTTCTTT.

About this clone: Other nucleotide sequences in the sample specify the same CDR3. V and J are TRBV28 and TRBJ2-1; 7 positions agree with TRBD2. Per the germline V gene, CDR1 is MDHEN and CDR2 is SYDVKM. V lost 4 bases and J lost 7; bases outside the gene matches: 1. CDR3 length: 12 residues. CDR3 region: CASSWGGNEQFF. As DNA, the CDR3 is TGTGCCAGCAGTTGGGGGGGGAATGAGCAGTTCTTC. Drawing the rest from reference TRBV28 and TRBJ2-1, the complete variable domain is DVKVTQSSRYLVKRTGEKVFLECVQDMDHENMFWYRQDPGLGLRLIYFSYDVKMKEKGDIPEGYSVSREKKERFSLILESASTNQTSMYLCASSWGGNEQFFGPGTRLTVL.

V gene TRBV28 combines with J gene TRBJ1-4; D uncertain. The CDR3 has 14 residues. Trimming left V 8 bases short and J 0 bases short, with 10 bases between. CDR1 and CDR2 from the germline V gene are MDHEN and SYDVKM. The CDR3 DNA reads TGTGCCAGCCACTACTCCGCAACTAATGAAAAACTGTTTTTT. Its protein is CASHYSATNEKLFF.

Comment on this clone: This sample includes further DNA sequences coding for the same CDR3. V is TRBV27 and J is TRBJ1-5; D ambiguous. Trimming removed 3 bases at V and 0 bases at J, with 3 bases between. This CDR3 spans 13 amino acids. CDR1 and CDR2 from the germline V gene are MNHEY and SMNVEV (reference sequence). The CDR3, as DNA: TGTGCCAGCAGTTTGGGTAGCAATCAGCCCCAGCATTTT. It is translated as CASSLGSNQPQHF.

The gene calls are TRBV6-1 and TRBJ1-1, with D hard to call. Trimming pared 2 bases from V and 1 base from J, leaving 5 bases between. The CDR3 has 13 amino acids. Per germline, CDR1 MNHNS and CDR2 SASEGT. The CDR3 is CASSETRNTEAFF. The CDR3 DNA sequence: TGTGCCAGCAGTGAAACCCGGAACACTGAAGCTTTCTTT.

The chain has TRBV7-9 and TRBJ1-1, with 7 nucleotides matching TRBD1. Losses at the gene ends were 5 bases for V and 0 bases for J; bases not matched to a gene: 3. CDR1 and CDR2 from the germline V gene are SEHNR and FQNEAQ (reference sequence). This CDR3 has 14 residues. The CDR3 region is CASSGTAMNTEAFF. The CDR3, as DNA: TGTGCCAGCAGCGGGACAGCCATGAACACTGAAGCTTTCTTT.

The chain has TRBV2 and TRBJ2-3, with 7 bases fitting TRBD2. Trimming took 5 bases from V and 0 from J; bases not matched to a gene: 8. CDR3 length equals 16 residues. CDR1 and CDR2 (germline): SNHLY, FYNNEI. For the CDR3, the DNA is TGTGCCAGCAGTATCCAAGCGGGACTAAGCACAGATACGCAGTATTTT. This codes for CASSIQAGLSTDTQYF.